These 20 T cell receptor beta chains originate from one sample sequenced in a study of untreated major depressive disorder. The assay was immunoSEQ multiplex PCR, and TCRdb's table has in-frame clones only and misses some. The table records about 21,000 clones, roughly nine tenths of them present only once. The sequencing sample was made of CD4+ T cells from PBMCs. These receptor sequences come from a woman between 40 and 50 years old in good health.

The genes are TRBV28 and TRBJ1-2, with 9 bases lining up with TRBD1. The CDR3 sequence is 13 residues long. V trimming: 10 bases; J trimming: 5 bases; junction bases outside the gene matches: 8. Germline V gene sequence: CDR1 MDHEN, CDR2 SYDVKM. CDR3 residues: CATQTGTGYGYTF. The CDR3 nucleotides read TGTGCCACCCAGACCGGGACAGGGTATGGCTACACCTTC.

This chain links TRBV11-1 with TRBJ2-5, with a tentative D call TRBD1 (6 bases). CDR1 is SGHAT and CDR2 is FQDESV in the germline V gene (reference sequence). Trimming took 6 bases from V and 4 from J, leaving 18 bases between them. The CDR3 totals 15 residues. In nucleotides, the CDR3 is TGTGCCAGCAGTTTTAGTCCTGGACAGCGAGAGACCCAGTACTTC. Translation: CASSFSPGQRETQYF.

The chain uses TRBV6-1 and TRBJ2-7, with TRBD2 matching 8 bases. There are 14 residues in the CDR3. Losses at the gene ends were 6 bases for V and 2 bases for J; bases not matched to a gene: 6. The germline V gene has CDR1 MNHNS and CDR2 SASEGT. CDR3 protein: CASRGGLVPYEQYF. CDR3 sequence (DNA): TGTGCCAGCAGGGGGGGACTAGTCCCCTACGAGCAGTACTTC.

The chain links TRBV6-1 to TRBJ2-3; maybe TRBD2 (5 bases). The CDR3 is made up of 14 amino acids. Trimming pared 6 bases from V and 6 bases from J, leaving 16 bases between. Germline V gives CDR1 MNHNS, CDR2 SASEGT. This CDR3 reads CASRMRALVDTQYF. CDR3 sequence (DNA): TGTGCCAGCAGGATGCGGGCTCTAGTGGATACGCAGTATTTT.

The rearrangement links TRBV5-1 to TRBJ2-7; 8 bases line up with TRBD2. From germline, CDR1 is SGHRS and CDR2 YFSETQ. CDR3 length: 14 amino acids. Trimming cost V 6 bases and J 5 bases; bases outside gene matches: 10. For the CDR3, the DNA is TGCGCCAGCACTCTAGCGGGTTTCTCTCACGAGCAGTACTTC. This codes for CASTLAGFSHEQYF.

V and J are TRBV6-1 and TRBJ2-7; TRBD1 is a possible D gene (6 bases). Trimming cost V 5 bases and J 4 bases, with 9 bases left between them. Germline V CDR1 and CDR2: MNHNS, SASEGT. The CDR3 is 12 amino acids. The CDR3 loop is CASSRDIYEQYV. Written as DNA, the CDR3 is TGTGCCAGCAGTCGGGACATTTACGAGCAGTACGTC.

V and J are TRBV15 and TRBJ1-2; the D is unclear. The germline V gene encodes CDR1 LNHNV and CDR2 YYDKDF (reference sequence). The CDR3 is made up of 14 amino acids. V lost 2 bases to trimming and J lost 1 base, with 8 bases between them. The CDR3 DNA reads TGTGCCACCAGCAGACAGACTGGTAACTATGGCTACACCTTC. The encoded protein is CATSRQTGNYGYTF.

This chain connects TRBV4-3 to TRBJ1-2; D remains ambiguous. Between the trimmed V and J ends, which lost 5 bases and 5 bases, there was a span of 12 bases. Germline V lookup: CDR1 LGHNA, CDR2 YSLEER. This CDR3 comprises 13 residues. The CDR3, as DNA: TGCGCCAGCAGCTCACAGATAGAGTATGGCTACACCTTC. It yields the protein CASSSQIEYGYTF.

The count of this clone is one. The chain uses TRBV10-3 and TRBJ2-5; 9 bases are shared with TRBD1. J gave up 5 bases and V 4 bases, and 2 bases lay outside the gene matches. The CDR3 runs 13 residues. The germline V gene has CDR1 ENHRY and CDR2 SYGVKD. As DNA, the CDR3 is TGTGCCATCAGTGCCGGACAGGGGGAGACCCAGTACTTC. Its protein is CAISAGQGETQYF.

The rearrangement links TRBV2 to TRBJ1-2; 8 nucleotides agree with TRBD1. The CDR3 runs to 14 residues. Per the germline V gene, CDR1 is SNHLY and CDR2 is FYNNEI. Trimming removed 6 bases from V and 8 bases from J; junction bases left unmatched: 11. The CDR3 DNA follows: TGTGCCAGCAGGGCTGATCAGGGGGCAGAAGGCTACACCTTC. Encoded protein: CASRADQGAEGYTF.

The chain carries TRBV25-1 and TRBJ2-5; D remains ambiguous. Trimming pared 5 bases from V and 4 bases from J, leaving 17 bases between. The CDR3 has 15 residues. Germline loops: CDR1 MGHDK, CDR2 SYGVNS. As DNA, the CDR3 is TGTGCCAGCAGTCATGGCACCACCTACGGAGAGACCCAGTACTTC. It yields the protein CASSHGTTYGETQYF.

The chain combines TRBV28 with TRBJ1-5; no clear D. The CDR3 has 14 residues. Per the germline V gene, CDR1 is MDHEN and CDR2 is SYDVKM. Deletions cut 1 base from V and 7 bases from J, with 11 bases between. This CDR3 reads CASSLSREVQPQHF. CDR3 DNA sequence: TGTGCCAGCAGTTTATCTAGGGAGGTGCAGCCCCAGCATTTT. Filled out from reference TRBV28 and TRBJ1-5, the complete variable domain reads DVKVTQSSRYLVKRTGEKVFLECVQDMDHENMFWYRQDPGLGLRLIYFSYDVKMKEKGDIPEGYSVSREKKERFSLILESASTNQTSMYLCASSLSREVQPQHFGDGTRLSIL.

The chain's CDR3 is CASRTRGWDNQPQHF. The CDR3 DNA follows: TGTGCCAGCAGGACCAGGGGGTGGGATAATCAGCCCCAGCATTTT. V gene TRBV28 combines with J gene TRBJ1-5, with TRBD1 matching 7 bases. Germline-derived CDR1 and CDR2 are MDHEN and SYDVKM. V was pared by 6 bases and J by 4 bases, with 9 bases of the junction left unmatched. This CDR3 has 15 amino acids.

The rearrangement uses TRBV7-9 and TRBJ1-1; the D is unclear. Germline lookup yields CDR1 SEHNR and CDR2 FQNEAQ (reference sequence). The CDR3 length is 13 residues. The V gene lost 2 bases and the J gene lost 3 bases, with 7 bases spanning the gap. The DNA of the CDR3 is TGTGCCAGCAGCTTATCCCTGGACACTGAAGCTTTCTTT. Translated, it gives CASSLSLDTEAFF.

The chain is built from TRBV5-4 and TRBJ1-4; D possibly corresponds to TRBD1 (5 bases). Germline values: CDR1 SGHNT, CDR2 YYREEE (reference sequence). Trimming pared 4 bases from V and 8 bases from J, leaving 15 bases between. The CDR3 is 14 residues long. CDR3 in amino acids: CASSPGNRMEKLFF. The CDR3 DNA follows: TGTGCCAGCAGCCCCGGGAACAGGATGGAAAAACTGTTTTTT.

In nucleotides, the CDR3 is TGTGCCAGCAGTGCGCCGGGACTAGCGGCTAGCACAGATACGCAGTATTTT. As protein: CASSAPGLAASTDTQYF. This rearrangement joins TRBV2 to TRBJ2-3; the match to TRBD2 covers 11 bases. Germline lookup yields CDR1 SNHLY and CDR2 FYNNEI. The CDR3 is made up of 17 amino acids. J lost 0 bases, V lost 4 bases, and 6 bases had no gene match.

The chain has TRBV6-6 and TRBJ1-2; 11 bases match TRBD1. V shed 0 bases and J 8 bases; nucleotides not matched to a gene: 2. The length of the CDR3 is 14 residues. Germline V gene lookup returns CDR1 MNHNY and CDR2 SVGAGI (reference sequence). The CDR3 bases are TGTGCCAGCAGTTACTCGGGGACAGGGGGAGGCTACACCTTC. This codes for CASSYSGTGGGYTF.

The chain is built from TRBV4-2 and TRBJ1-6; D not certain. CDR1 and CDR2 (germline): LGHNA, YNFKEQ. Between the trimmed V and J ends, which lost 0 bases and 10 bases, there was a span of 10 bases. The CDR3 extends over 14 amino acids. The CDR3: CASSQDAGLSPLHF. The CDR3 DNA is TGTGCCAGCAGCCAAGACGCCGGCCTCTCACCCCTCCACTTT.

The J gene is TRBJ1-3, the V gene TRBV5-5; D unclear. Deletions cut 1 base from V and 2 bases from J, with 22 bases between. CDR3 length: 19 residues. Germline CDR1 is SGHKS and CDR2 is YYEKEE (reference sequence). This CDR3 is CASSLKPGLWQAAGNTIYF. As DNA, the CDR3 is TGTGCCAGCAGCTTGAAACCCGGCCTCTGGCAGGCTGCTGGAAACACCATATATTTT.

V is TRBV10-3 and J is TRBJ1-2; 7 bases match TRBD1. Germline CDR1 is ENHRY and CDR2 is SYGVKD. V was pared by 9 bases and J by 3 bases, with 10 bases of the junction left unmatched. There are 14 residues in the CDR3. The CDR3 DNA sequence: TGTGCCATACAATTAGGGCAGGGGGACTATGGCTACACCTTC. Encoded protein: CAIQLGQGDYGYTF.